This T cell receptor (beta chain) was sequenced during a study of PD-L1 blockade in urothelial cancer. The protocol was immunoSEQ multiplex PCR, while the TCRdb copy is restricted to in-frame clones and leaves out a portion. The sample has about 80,000 clones, roughly nine tenths seen once. CDR3 size: 16 residues. V was shortened by 10 bases and J by 2 bases, with 22 bases between the two germline ends. Germline assignment: CDR1 MNHNY and CDR2 SVGAGI (reference sequence). The receptor's source is a woman aged 65 to 85 with urothelial cancer. The V call is TRBV6-6, the J call TRBJ2-3, with TRBD2 as a possible D gene (6 bases). The sample here was PBMCs, taken around atezolizumab (anti-PD-L1) treatment. The CDR3 DNA sequence: TGTGCCACCGCCCAATGGGGAGGCGGTCCCACAGATACGCAGTATTTT. Its translation: CATAQWGGGPTDTQYF.